This T cell receptor beta chain was obtained from a study of T cells after yellow fever vaccination. Study outcomes and limitations: The appearance of a small share of clonotypes in both CD4 and CD8 compartments was observed.

This clonotype was detected ten times or more. The target antigen is unknown. Conversion of TCR transcripts into cDNA relied on 5'RACE template switching, which added a universal primer site and UMIs. One entry per CDR3 protein, called by TCRdb with MiXCR from the 5' RACE reads. This sample has roughly 27,000 distinct CDR3 sequences; less than 6.5% occur once, and the top ten carry 35% to 45%. CDR1 and CDR2 from the germline V gene are GTSNPN and SVGIG (reference sequence). V lost 6 bases, J lost 0 bases, and 12 bases lay in between. This CDR3 comprises 14 residues. The V and J genes are TRBV30 and TRBJ2-1; a weak D match, TRBD1 (5 bases). Source: CD8+ T cells sorted from PBMCs, taken 10 days after the yellow fever booster vaccination. The origin of this receptor is a man aged 25 to 45 who received the YFV17D yellow fever vaccine. CDR3 nucleotide sequence: TGTGCCTGTCTAGACAGCTTCTCCTACAATGAGCAGTTCTTC. It encodes CACLDSFSYNEQFF. The complete variable domain, with remaining parts taken from reference TRBV30 and TRBJ2-1, reads SQTIHQWPATLVQPVGSPLSLECTVEGTSNPNLYWYRQAAGRGLQLLFYSVGIGQISSEVPQNLSASRPQDRQFILSSKKLLLSDSGFYLCACLDSFSYNEQFFGPGTRLTVL.